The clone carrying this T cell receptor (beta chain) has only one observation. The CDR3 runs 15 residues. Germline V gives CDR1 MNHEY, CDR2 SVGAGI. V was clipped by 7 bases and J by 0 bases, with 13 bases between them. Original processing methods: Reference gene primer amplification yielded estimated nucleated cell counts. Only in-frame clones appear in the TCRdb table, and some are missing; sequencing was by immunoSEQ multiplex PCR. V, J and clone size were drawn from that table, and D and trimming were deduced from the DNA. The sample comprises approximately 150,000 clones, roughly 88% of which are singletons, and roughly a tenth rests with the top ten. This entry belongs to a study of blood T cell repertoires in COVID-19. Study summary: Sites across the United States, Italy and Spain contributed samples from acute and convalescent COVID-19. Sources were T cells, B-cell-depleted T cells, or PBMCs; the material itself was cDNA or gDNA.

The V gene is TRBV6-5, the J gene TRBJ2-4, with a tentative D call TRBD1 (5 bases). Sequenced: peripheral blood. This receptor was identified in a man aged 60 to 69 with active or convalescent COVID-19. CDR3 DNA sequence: TGTGCCAGCACCCAGGGCAAGTCAGCCAAAAACATTCAGTACTTC. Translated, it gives CASTQGKSAKNIQYF.